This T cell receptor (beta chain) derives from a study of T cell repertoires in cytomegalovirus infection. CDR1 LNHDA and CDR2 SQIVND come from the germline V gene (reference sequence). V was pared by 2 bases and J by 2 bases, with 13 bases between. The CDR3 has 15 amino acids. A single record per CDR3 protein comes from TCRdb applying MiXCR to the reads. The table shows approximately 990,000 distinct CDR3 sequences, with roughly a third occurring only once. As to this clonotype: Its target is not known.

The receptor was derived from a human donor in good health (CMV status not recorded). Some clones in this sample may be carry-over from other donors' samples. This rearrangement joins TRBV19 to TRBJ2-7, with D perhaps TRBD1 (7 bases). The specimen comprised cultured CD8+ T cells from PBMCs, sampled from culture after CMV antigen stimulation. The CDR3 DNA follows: TGTGCCAGTAGTATACAGGGGGGAGATCCCTACGAGCAGTACTTC. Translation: CASSIQGGDPYEQYF. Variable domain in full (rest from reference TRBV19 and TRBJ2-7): DGGITQSPKYLFRKEGQNVTLSCEQNLNHDAMYWYRQDPGQGLRLIYYSQIVNDFQKGDIAEGYSVSREKKESFPLTVTSAQKNPTAFYLCASSIQGGDPYEQYFGPGTRLTVT.